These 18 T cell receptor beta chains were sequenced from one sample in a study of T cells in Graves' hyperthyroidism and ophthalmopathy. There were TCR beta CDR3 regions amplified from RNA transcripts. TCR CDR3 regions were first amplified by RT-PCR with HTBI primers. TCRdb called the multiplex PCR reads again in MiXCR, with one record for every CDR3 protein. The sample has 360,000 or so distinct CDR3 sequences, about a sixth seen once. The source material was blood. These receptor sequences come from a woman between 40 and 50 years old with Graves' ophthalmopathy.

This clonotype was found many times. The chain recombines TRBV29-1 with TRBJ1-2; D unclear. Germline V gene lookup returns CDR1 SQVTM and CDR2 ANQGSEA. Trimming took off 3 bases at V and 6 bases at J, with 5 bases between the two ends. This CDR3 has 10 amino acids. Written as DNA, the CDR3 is TGCAGCGTTGATCGGGATGGCTACACCTTC. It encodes CSVDRDGYTF.

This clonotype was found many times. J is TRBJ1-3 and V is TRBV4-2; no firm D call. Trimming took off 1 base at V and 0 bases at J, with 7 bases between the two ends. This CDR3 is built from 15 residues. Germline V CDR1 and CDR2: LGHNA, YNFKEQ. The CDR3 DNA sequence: TGTGCCAGCAGCCAAGCAGGACTCTCTGGAAACACCATATATTTT. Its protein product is CASSQAGLSGNTIYF.

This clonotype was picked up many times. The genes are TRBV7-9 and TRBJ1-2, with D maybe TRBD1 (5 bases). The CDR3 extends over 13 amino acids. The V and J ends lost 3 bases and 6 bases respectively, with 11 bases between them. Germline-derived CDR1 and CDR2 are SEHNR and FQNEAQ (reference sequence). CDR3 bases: TGTGCCAGCAGCTTTCATCAAGGGGATGGCTACACCTTC. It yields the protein CASSFHQGDGYTF.

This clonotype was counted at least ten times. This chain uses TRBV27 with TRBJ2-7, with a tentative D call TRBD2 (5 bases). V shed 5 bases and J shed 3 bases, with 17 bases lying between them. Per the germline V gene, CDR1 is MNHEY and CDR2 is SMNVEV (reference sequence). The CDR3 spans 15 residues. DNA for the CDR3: TGTGCCAGCAGTACACCGATTCGGGGAGTCTACGAGCAGTACTTC. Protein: CASSTPIRGVYEQYF.

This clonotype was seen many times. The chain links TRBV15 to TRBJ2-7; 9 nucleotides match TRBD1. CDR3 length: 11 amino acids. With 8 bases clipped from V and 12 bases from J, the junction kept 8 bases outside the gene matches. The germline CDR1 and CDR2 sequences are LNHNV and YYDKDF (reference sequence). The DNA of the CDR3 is TGTGCCACCCGAACAGGGGGCGCGGTGTACTTC. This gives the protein CATRTGGAVYF.

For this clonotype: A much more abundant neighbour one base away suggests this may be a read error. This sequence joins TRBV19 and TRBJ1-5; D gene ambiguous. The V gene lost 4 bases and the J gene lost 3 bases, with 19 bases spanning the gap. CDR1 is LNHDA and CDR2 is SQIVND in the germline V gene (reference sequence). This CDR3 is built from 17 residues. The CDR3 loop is CASSTPVWEDINQPQHF. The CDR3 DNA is TGTGCCAGTAGTACACCTGTGTGGGAGGATATCAATCAGCCCCAGCATTTT.

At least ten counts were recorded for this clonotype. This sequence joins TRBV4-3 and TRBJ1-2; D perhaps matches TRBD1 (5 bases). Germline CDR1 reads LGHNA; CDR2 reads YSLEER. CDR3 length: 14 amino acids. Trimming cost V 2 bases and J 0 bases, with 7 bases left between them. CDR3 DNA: TGCGCCAGCAGCCAAACGACAGCTAACTATGGCTACACCTTC. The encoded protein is CASSQTTANYGYTF.

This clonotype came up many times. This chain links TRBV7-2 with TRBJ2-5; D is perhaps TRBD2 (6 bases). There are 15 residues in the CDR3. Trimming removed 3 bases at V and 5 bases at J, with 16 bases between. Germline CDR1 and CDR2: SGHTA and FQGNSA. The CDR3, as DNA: TGTGCCAGCAGCTTGGTCACGGGACTCGGGGAGACCCAGTACTTC. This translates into CASSLVTGLGETQYF.

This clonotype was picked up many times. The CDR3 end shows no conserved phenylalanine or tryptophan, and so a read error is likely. DNA for the CDR3: TGTGCCAGCAGTTTAAGCGGGAGGAACACTGAAGCTTTCCTT. It encodes CASSLSGRNTEAFL. J is TRBJ1-1 and V is TRBV28; no reliable D call. From germline, CDR1 is MDHEN and CDR2 SYDVKM. Trimming took 2 bases from V and 1 from J, leaving 8 bases between them. CDR3 length: 14 residues.

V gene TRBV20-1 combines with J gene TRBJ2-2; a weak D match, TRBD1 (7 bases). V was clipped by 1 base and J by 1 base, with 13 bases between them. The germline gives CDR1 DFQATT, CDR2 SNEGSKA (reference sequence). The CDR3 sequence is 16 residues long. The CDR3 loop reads CSARAGGSGNTGELFF. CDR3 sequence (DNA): TGCAGTGCTAGAGCAGGGGGTAGCGGGAACACCGGGGAGCTGTTTTTT.

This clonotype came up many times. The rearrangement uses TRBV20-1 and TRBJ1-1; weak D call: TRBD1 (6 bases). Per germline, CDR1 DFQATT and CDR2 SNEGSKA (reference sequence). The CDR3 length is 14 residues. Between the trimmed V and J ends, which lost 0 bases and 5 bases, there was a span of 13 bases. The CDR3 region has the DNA TGCAGTGCTAGAGATATGAGGGGGAGAACTGAAGCTTTCTTT. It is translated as CSARDMRGRTEAFF.

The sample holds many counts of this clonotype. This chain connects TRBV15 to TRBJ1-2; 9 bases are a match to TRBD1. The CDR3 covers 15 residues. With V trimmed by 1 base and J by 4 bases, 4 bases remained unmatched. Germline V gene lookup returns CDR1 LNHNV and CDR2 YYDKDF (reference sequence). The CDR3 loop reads CATSRATGGAYGYTF. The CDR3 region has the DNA TGTGCCACCAGCAGAGCGACAGGGGGTGCCTATGGCTACACCTTC.

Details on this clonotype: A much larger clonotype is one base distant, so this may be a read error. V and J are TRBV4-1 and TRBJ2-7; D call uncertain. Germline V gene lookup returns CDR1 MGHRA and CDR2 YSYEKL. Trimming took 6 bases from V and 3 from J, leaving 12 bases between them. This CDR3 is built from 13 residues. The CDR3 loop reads CASSYVTHYEQYF. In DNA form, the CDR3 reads TGCGCCAGCAGTTACGTCACCCACTACGAGCAGTACTTC.

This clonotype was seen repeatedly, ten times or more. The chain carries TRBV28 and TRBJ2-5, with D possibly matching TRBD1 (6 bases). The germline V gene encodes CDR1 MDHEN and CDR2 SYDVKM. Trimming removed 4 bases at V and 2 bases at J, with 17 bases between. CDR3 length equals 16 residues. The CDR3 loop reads CASSSRAFRGQETQYF. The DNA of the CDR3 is TGTGCCAGCAGTTCCCGGGCCTTTAGGGGGCAAGAGACCCAGTACTTC. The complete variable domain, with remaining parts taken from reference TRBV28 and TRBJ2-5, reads DVKVTQSSRYLVKRTGEKVFLECVQDMDHENMFWYRQDPGLGLRLIYFSYDVKMKEKGDIPEGYSVSREKKERFSLILESASTNQTSMYLCASSSRAFRGQETQYFGPGTRLLVL.

CDR3 bases: TGTGCCAGTAAAACAGGGGCGACCGGGGAGCTGTTTTTT. This translates into CASKTGATGELFF. V is TRBV6-1 and J is TRBJ2-2, with 7 bases lining up with TRBD1. Germline V lookup: CDR1 MNHNS, CDR2 SASEGT. This CDR3 region has 13 residues. V shed 9 bases and J 5 bases; nucleotides not matched to a gene: 6.

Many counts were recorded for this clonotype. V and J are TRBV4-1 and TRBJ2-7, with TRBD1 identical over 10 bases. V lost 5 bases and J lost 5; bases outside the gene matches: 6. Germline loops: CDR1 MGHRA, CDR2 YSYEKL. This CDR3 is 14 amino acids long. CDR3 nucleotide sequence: TGCGCCAGCAGCTCGGGACAGGGGTTCGACGAGCAGTACTTC. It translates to CASSSGQGFDEQYF.

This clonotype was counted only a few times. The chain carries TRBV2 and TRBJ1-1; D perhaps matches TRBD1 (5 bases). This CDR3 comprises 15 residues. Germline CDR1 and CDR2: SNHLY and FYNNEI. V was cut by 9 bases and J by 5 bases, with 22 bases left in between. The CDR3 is CASRGGRAPMTEAFF. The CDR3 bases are TGTGCCAGTAGGGGCGGCAGGGCGCCGATGACTGAAGCTTTCTTT.

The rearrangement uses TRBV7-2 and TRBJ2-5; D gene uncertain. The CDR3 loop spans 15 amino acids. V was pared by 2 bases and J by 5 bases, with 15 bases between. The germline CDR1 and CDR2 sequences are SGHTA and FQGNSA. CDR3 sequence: CASSLSRVMVETQYF. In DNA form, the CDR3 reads TGTGCCAGCAGCTTATCCCGGGTGATGGTTGAGACCCAGTACTTC.